This T cell receptor (beta chain) was sequenced for a study of blood T cell repertoires in COVID-19. Measured with immunoSEQ multiplex PCR; TCRdb has only the in-frame clones, and not every one. The sample yields approximately 72,000 clones, 84% seen once. CDR1 WNHNN and CDR2 SYGVQD come from the germline V gene (reference sequence). V was clipped by 6 bases and J by 0 bases, with 3 bases between them. This CDR3 is 13 amino acids long. Material: peripheral blood. The source of this sequence is a man aged 45-65 years with active COVID-19. This chain joins TRBV10-1 and TRBJ1-6; D is undetermined. The CDR3 bases are TGCGCCAGCAGCGGCTCCTATAATTCACCCCTCCACTTT. Its translation: CASSGSYNSPLHF.